A selection of T cell receptor beta chains follows, all from one sample in a study of blood T cell repertoires in COVID-19. TCRdb's copy holds only in-frame clones and misses some; the assay was immunoSEQ multiplex PCR. The sample carries some 250,000 clones, around 85% recorded once. The sample consisted of peripheral blood. The receptors here all came from a woman in her twenties or thirties with COVID-19, enrolled during active disease. Both conserved end residues are part of each CDR3. The order of the fields is J gene, V gene, D gene, clone size, CDR3 DNA, CDR3 protein. D genes are given only for firm matches. Rows may omit the clone size; those that give it use once, few, many or a size class.

>TRBJ2-7|TRBV27|TRBD1|-
TGTGCCACCGGACAGGGGGATTCCTACGAGCAGTACTTC
CATGQGDSYEQYF
>TRBJ2-3|TRBV15|TRBD2|-
TGTGCCACCAGCAGAGGGGCTAGCGGGGACCTCTCCACAGATACGCAGTATTTT
CATSRGASGDLSTDTQYF
>TRBJ1-2|TRBV7-9|TRBD1|-
TGTGCCAGCAGCCGACAGGGGGCGAACTATGGCTACACCTTC
CASSRQGANYGYTF
>TRBJ1-1|TRBV19|-|-
TGTGCCAGTAGTATAAGGGGGAGAACTGAAGCTTTCTTT
CASSIRGRTEAFF
>TRBJ1-3|TRBV5-6|-|-
TGTGCCAGCAGCTTGCGGTATTACTCTGGAAACACCATATATTTT
CASSLRYYSGNTIYF
>TRBJ1-2|TRBV10-1|TRBD1|once
TGCGCCAGCAGCGGCAGGGGGCAAGGGTACACCTTC
CASSGRGQGYTF
>TRBJ1-1|TRBV30|-|-
TGTGCCTCGCGGGGGGGCCAAAGGGGTTACACTGAAGCTTTCTTT
CASRGGQRGYTEAFF
>TRBJ2-7|TRBV5-6|-|few
TGTGCCAGCAGCTTCAGGGGTCCTTACTACGAGCAGTACTTC
CASSFRGPYYEQYF
>TRBJ2-3|TRBV6-6|TRBD2|-
TGTGCCAGCCGCGGGGGGTTGGGCACAGATACGCAGTATTTT
CASRGGLGTDTQYF
>TRBJ2-7|TRBV3-1/TRBV3-2|TRBD2|-
TGTGCCAGCAGCCAAGGAGGCGGGGGGGCCTCCCACGAGCAGTACTTC
CASSQGGGGASHEQYF
>TRBJ1-5|TRBV7-9|-|-
TGTGCCAGCAGCTACTCAGGTGGAAGACAGCCCCAGCATTTT
CASSYSGGRQPQHF
>TRBJ1-5|TRBV7-2|-|-
TGTGCCAGCAGTTTTGACACCTCCAATCAGCCCCAGCATTTT
CASSFDTSNQPQHF
>TRBJ1-2|TRBV6-5|-|-
TGTGCCAGCAGTTCCCAGGGCTCAGCTAACTATGGCTACACCTTC
CASSSQGSANYGYTF
>TRBJ2-3|TRBV4-2|TRBD2|-
TGTGCCAGCAGCCAAGACCAGGCGGGGGGGATCACAGATACGCAGTATTTT
CASSQDQAGGITDTQYF
>TRBJ1-5|TRBV19|-|few
TGTGCCAGTAGTATAGTATGGGCCAGTCAGCCCCAGCATTTT
CASSIVWASQPQHF
>TRBJ2-2|TRBV7-6|-|once
TGTGCCAGCAGCCACCGGGACTCAATTACCGGGGAGCTGTTTTTT
CASSHRDSITGELFF
>TRBJ2-5|TRBV10-1|TRBD2|-
TGCGCCAGCAGTGATCTGGGGACTAGAGAGACCCAGTACTTC
CASSDLGTRETQYF
>TRBJ2-3|TRBV5-8|-|-
TGTGCCAGCAGCTTGAGTAACCTGAGGGCAGATACGCAGTATTTT
CASSLSNLRADTQYF
>TRBJ1-2|TRBV11-2|-|-
TGTGCCAGCAGCCCCCGGGGAGGGATGACTAACTATGGCTACACCTTC
CASSPRGGMTNYGYTF
>TRBJ1-1|TRBV7-2|-|-
TGTGCCAGCAGTTCCCAGGGCAACACTGAAGCTTTCTTT
CASSSQGNTEAFF
>TRBJ1-2|TRBV5-1|-|-
TGCGCCAGCAGCCGGGACAACGGATATGGCTACACCTTC
CASSRDNGYGYTF
>TRBJ2-3|TRBV5-1|TRBD2|once
TGCGCCAGCAACCCGGGGGGTACAGATACGCAGTATTTT
CASNPGGTDTQYF
>TRBJ2-7|TRBV6-5|-|once
TGTGCCAGCAGTTATTCGGCAGGCTACGAGCAGTACTTC
CASSYSAGYEQYF
>TRBJ2-1|TRBV6-4|TRBD2|few
TGTGCCAGCAGTGACTCGATCGGGGGGGCCCGTACGAATGAGCAGTTCTTC
CASSDSIGGARTNEQFF
>TRBJ2-5|TRBV6-6|-|-
TGTGCCAGCAGTTACTCTCTAGCATCCGAGACCCAGTACTTC
CASSYSLASETQYF
>TRBJ1-2|TRBV6-5|-|-
TGTGCCAGCAGGGGGCCGGGCTATGGCTACACCTTC
CASRGPGYGYTF
>TRBJ2-2|TRBV3-1/TRBV3-2|-|-
TGTGCCAGCAGCCCAGGGCCCGGGGAGCTGTTTTTT
CASSPGPGELFF
>TRBJ2-3|TRBV27|-|-
TGTGCCAGCAGTTTAACAGGGAGCGATACGCAGTATTTT
CASSLTGSDTQYF
>TRBJ2-2|TRBV5-1|-|-
TGCGCCAGCAGGTGGGCTCCAGGGGCCGGGGAGCTGTTTTTT
CASRWAPGAGELFF
>TRBJ2-3|TRBV4-1|TRBD2|-
TGCGCCAGCAGCCCTCTAGCGGGGGGGCCTCCAGATACGCAGTATTTT
CASSPLAGGPPDTQYF
>TRBJ2-1|TRBV6-2/TRBV6-3|TRBD2|once
TGTGCCAGCAGTCTTAGGACTAGTAACAATGAGCAGTTCTTC
CASSLRTSNNEQFF
>TRBJ1-3|TRBV28|TRBD1|-
TGTGCCAGCAGTTCTACAGGGGTCACTCTCTCTACTGGAAACACCATATATTTT
CASSSTGVTLSTGNTIYF
>TRBJ2-7|TRBV5-1|TRBD1|-
TGCGCCAGCAGGGAGGCCGGGACAGGGGACGAGCAGTACTTC
CASREAGTGDEQYF
>TRBJ1-5|TRBV19|TRBD1|few
TGTGCCAGTACAGGGGGCTTCGAGGAGGGTCAGCCCCAGCATTTT
CASTGGFEEGQPQHF
>TRBJ1-1|TRBV6-5|-|-
TGTGCCAGCAGGCCCCGACAGCTTATGAACACTGAAGCTTTCTTT
CASRPRQLMNTEAFF
>TRBJ2-3|TRBV7-9|TRBD1|-
TGTGCCAGCAGCCCTTCGACAGGGGGGACTGACACAGATACGCAGTATTTT
CASSPSTGGTDTDTQYF
>TRBJ1-2|TRBV6-5|TRBD1|-
TGTGCCAGCACCGGAAACCCCACCAGGGGGTATGGCTACACCTTC
CASTGNPTRGYGYTF
>TRBJ2-5|TRBV5-4|TRBD1|-
TGTGCCAGCAGTCTCGGACAGGTAGAAGAGACCCAGTACTTC
CASSLGQVEETQYF
>TRBJ1-1|TRBV4-1|-|-
TGCGCCAGCAGCACACAGGAGAAGAACACTGAAGCTTTCTTT
CASSTQEKNTEAFF
>TRBJ2-7|TRBV7-9|-|-
TGTGCCAGCAGCCCCCGGGGGTACGAGCAGTACTTC
CASSPRGYEQYF
>TRBJ1-2|TRBV29-1|-|-
TGCAGCGTTGAGGTGGTCAGTGGTGGCTACACCTTC
CSVEVVSGGYTF
>TRBJ1-2|TRBV7-2|TRBD1|-
TGTGCCAGCAGCTTTAATACAGGGGCCATTAACTATGGCTACACCTTC
CASSFNTGAINYGYTF
>TRBJ2-7|TRBV7-9|-|-
TGTGCCAGCAGCCTAACCTCGGGGGTCGGCAACGAGCAGTACTTC
CASSLTSGVGNEQYF
>TRBJ2-5|TRBV5-4|TRBD2|-
TGTGCCAGCAGTTTGAGCGGGGGGGAAGAGACCCAGTACTTC
CASSLSGGEETQYF
>TRBJ1-1|TRBV4-1|-|-
TGCGCCAGCAGCCAAGGCCGACAGGCATCGAACACTGAAGCTTTCTTT
CASSQGRQASNTEAFF
>TRBJ2-5|TRBV5-1|TRBD1|-
TGCGCCAGCAGCCCCGGGACAGGGGTTCGGCAGACCCAGTACTTC
CASSPGTGVRQTQYF
>TRBJ2-3|TRBV4-2|-|-
TGTGCCAGCAGCCAGCGACAGGTCACAGATACGCAGTATTTT
CASSQRQVTDTQYF
>TRBJ2-7|TRBV15|-|-
TGTGCCACCAGCAGAGGAACTATAGCCTACGAGCAGTACTTC
CATSRGTIAYEQYF
>TRBJ2-1|TRBV7-9|TRBD1|once
TGTGCCAGCTCCCGGGCGGGACAGGGGCTAAATGAGCAGTTCTTC
CASSRAGQGLNEQFF
>TRBJ2-3|TRBV5-1|TRBD2|-
TGCGCCAGCAGCTTGGTAGGATCTCAGGGAGGGACAGATACGCAGTATTTT
CASSLVGSQGGTDTQYF
>TRBJ2-2|TRBV16|TRBD1|-
TGTGCCAGCAGCCTGCAGGGGGCGTCGAACACCGGGGAGCTGTTTTTT
CASSLQGASNTGELFF
>TRBJ1-4|TRBV5-1|TRBD1|-
TGCGCCAGCAGTCGGGACAGGGGTAATGAAAAACTGTTTTTT
CASSRDRGNEKLFF
>TRBJ2-1|TRBV19|-|-
TGTGCCAGTAGTATAATGCGGCTTGGAATGAATGAGCAGTTCTTC
CASSIMRLGMNEQFF
>TRBJ1-5|TRBV15|-|-
TGTGCCACCAGCAGGGGAACAGGACTCTGGGGGGGCCAGCCCCAGCATTTT
CATSRGTGLWGGQPQHF
>TRBJ1-2|TRBV2|-|-
TGTGCCGGTGGAAAGGACAGCGGTGGCTACACCTTC
CAGGKDSGGYTF
>TRBJ1-2|TRBV6-5|TRBD1|-
TGTGCCAGCAGTTATTTCGGGACAGACTATGGCTACACCTTC
CASSYFGTDYGYTF
>TRBJ2-7|TRBV7-2|TRBD1|-
TGTGCCAGCAGCCCCTCGGTGGACAGGGTATCCGAGCAGTACTTC
CASSPSVDRVSEQYF
>TRBJ2-1|TRBV2|TRBD2|-
TGTGCCAGCAGTAAGGAGACTAGCGGGGGGATATACAATGAGCAGTTCTTC
CASSKETSGGIYNEQFF
>TRBJ1-2|TRBV7-9|-|once
TGTGCCAGCGGACTCGGTGGCCACTATGGCTACACCTTC
CASGLGGHYGYTF